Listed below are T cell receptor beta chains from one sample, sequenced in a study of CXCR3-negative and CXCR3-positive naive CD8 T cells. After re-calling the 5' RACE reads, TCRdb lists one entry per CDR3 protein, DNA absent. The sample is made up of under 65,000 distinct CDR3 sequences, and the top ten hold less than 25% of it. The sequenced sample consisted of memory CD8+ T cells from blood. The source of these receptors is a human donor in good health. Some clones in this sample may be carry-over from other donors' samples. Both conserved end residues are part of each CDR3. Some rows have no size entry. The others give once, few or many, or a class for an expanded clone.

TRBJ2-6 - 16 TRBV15 CATSRTGLSGANVLTF
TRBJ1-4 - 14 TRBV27 CASATIPPGEKLFF
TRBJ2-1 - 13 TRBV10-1 CASSGQGAGEQFF
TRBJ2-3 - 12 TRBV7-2 CASRSAWDTQYF
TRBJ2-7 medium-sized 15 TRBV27 CASSISTSGSVEQYF
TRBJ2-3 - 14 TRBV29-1 CSVEMGLGRNTQYF
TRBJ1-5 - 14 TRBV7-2 CASSLESMNQPQHF
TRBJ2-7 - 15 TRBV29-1 CSVEAGQGSSYEQYF
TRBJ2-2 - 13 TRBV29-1 CSGEQANTGELFF
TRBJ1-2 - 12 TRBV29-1 CSVPGKFSGYTF
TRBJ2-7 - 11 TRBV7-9 CASSFSGEQYF
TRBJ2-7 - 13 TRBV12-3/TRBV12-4 CASSTSETYEQYF
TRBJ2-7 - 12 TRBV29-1 CSAGGGDHEQYF
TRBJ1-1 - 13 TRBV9 CASSPPSSTEAFF
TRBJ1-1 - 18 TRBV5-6 CASSYGTGGLWGDTEAFF
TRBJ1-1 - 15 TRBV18 CASSPPAGTRPEAFF
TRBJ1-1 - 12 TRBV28 CASSLRAGEAFF
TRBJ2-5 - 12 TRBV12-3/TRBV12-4 CASRLGEETQYF
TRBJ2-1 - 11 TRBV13 CPDRYYNEQFF
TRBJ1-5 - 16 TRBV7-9 CASSFAGESSNQPQHF
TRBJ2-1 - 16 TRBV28 CASSFFRGRRVDEQFF
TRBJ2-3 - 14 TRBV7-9 CASSSGQFADTQYF
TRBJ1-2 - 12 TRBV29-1 CSVPSTGVGYTF
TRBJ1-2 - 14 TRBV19 CASSPQGSLDGYTF
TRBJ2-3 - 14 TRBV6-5 CASSGQGETDTQYF
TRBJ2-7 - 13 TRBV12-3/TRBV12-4 CASSQAGKGEQYF
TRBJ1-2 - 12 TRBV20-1 CSATSDNYGYTF
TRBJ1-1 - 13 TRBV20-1 CRGQGVLNTEAFF
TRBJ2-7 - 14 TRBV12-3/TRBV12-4 CASSPRTASYEQYF
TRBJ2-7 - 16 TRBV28 CASSLEVGAPLYEQYF
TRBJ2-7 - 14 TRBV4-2 CASSQAGDGYEQYF
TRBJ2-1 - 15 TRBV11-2 CASSFALRLAGEQFF
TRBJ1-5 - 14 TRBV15 CATSRDRGNQPQHF
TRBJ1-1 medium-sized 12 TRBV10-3 CAIVSGRAEAFF
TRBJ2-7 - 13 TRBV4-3 CASSQVVYLEQYF
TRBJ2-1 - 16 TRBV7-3 CASSSLGQGEVGEQFF
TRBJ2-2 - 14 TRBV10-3 CAVRGLSNTGELFF
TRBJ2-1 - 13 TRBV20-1 CSGGAGGPVEQFF
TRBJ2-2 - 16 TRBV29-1 CSVELAGGGIDGELFF
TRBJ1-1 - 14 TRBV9 CASSVESGGTEAFF
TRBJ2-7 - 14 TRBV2 CASSEAAVLYEQYF
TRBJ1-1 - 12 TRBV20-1 CSAREDQVEAFF
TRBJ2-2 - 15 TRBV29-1 CSVLLEGTYTGELFF
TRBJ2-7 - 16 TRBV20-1 CSARDVGGRLPYEQYF
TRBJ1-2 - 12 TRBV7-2 CAFTSYSYGYTF
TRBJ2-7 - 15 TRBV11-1 CASSVSEGADYEQYF
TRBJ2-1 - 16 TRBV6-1 CASMEGQQSSYNEQFF
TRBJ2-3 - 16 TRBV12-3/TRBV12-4 CASSWRPTGSTDTQYF
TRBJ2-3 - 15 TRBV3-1 CASSQAGGPADTQYF
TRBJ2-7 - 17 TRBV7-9 CASSPPRVQWAHYEQYF
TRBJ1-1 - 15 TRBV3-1 CASSIRTGTNTEAFF
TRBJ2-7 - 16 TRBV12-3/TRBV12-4 CASSPVTGRGAYEQYF
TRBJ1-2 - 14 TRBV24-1 CATSKVRKGTGYTF
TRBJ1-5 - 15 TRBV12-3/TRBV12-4 CASTLEGEGDQPQHF
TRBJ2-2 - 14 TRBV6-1 CASSLTSDTGELFF
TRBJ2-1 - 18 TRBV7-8 CASSLVASGGSSYNEQFF